The T cell receptor beta chain under discussion was sequenced for a study of Graves' ophthalmopathy and Graves' hyperthyroidism. Study-level findings and limits: The model predicted ophthalmopathy progression with 60% to 71% sensitivity and around 72% specificity. Separation of ophthalmopathy from stable hyperthyroidism was achieved by a 13-signature model, at about 91% sensitivity and around 81% specificity. Blood was where most expanded thyroid clonotypes above 0.001 frequency also turned up.

Germline CDR1 LGHNA, CDR2 YNFKEQ. The J segment lost 2 bases and the V segment lost 0 bases, leaving 3 bases of the junction unmatched. The CDR3 runs 16 residues. Aged 18 to 65, hyperthyroidism patients had been newly diagnosed, with under 2 months' duration. Amplification of the TCR beta CDR3 regions used RNA transcripts (as template). HTBI primers were used in a first-round RT-PCR, which preceded a second-round multiplex PCR. One entry per CDR3 protein results from TCRdb running MiXCR on the multiplex PCR reads. The sample yields 300,000 to 450,000 distinct CDR3 sequences, 15% to 20% seen once. This clonotype has a count of ten or more. Its antigen is not known.

The TCR was taken from an adult woman with stable Graves' hyperthyroidism. Specimen: peripheral blood. The J gene is TRBJ2-7, the V gene TRBV4-2, with 11 bases identical to TRBD2. The CDR3, as DNA: TGTGCCAGCAGCCAAGACCCACTAGCGGGAGCCTACGAGCAGTACTTC. It is translated as CASSQDPLAGAYEQYF.